This T cell receptor beta chain derives from a study of blood T cells in healthy people across ages. At the level of the study: Capturing about one barcoded beta molecule per two T cells was achieved by template switching. Study-wide findings and caveats: Per million T cells, TCR beta diversity dropped roughly linearly as age increased.

Trimming removed 4 bases at V and 2 bases at J, with 9 bases between. Germline CDR1 SQVTM, CDR2 ANQGSEA. The CDR3 is 12 residues long. Isolating PBMCs gave at least 6 million of these cells per sample. Comment on this clonotype: Antigen specificity is unknown.

A second about 6 to 12 cycle PCR used barcoded and J-beta primers. Through a template-switch adaptor with 12 random nucleotides, each cDNA molecule received a tag. One entry per CDR3 protein results from TCRdb running MiXCR on the 5' RACE reads. Of approximately 1.5 million distinct CDR3 sequences listed, approximately 43% are singletons. The chain is built from TRBV29-1 and TRBJ2-7; no firm D call. The sequenced sample was blood. This receptor was identified in a woman younger than 35 in good health. The CDR3 bases are TGCAGCGTTGGGACCGAGACCTACGAGCAGTACTTC. The encoded protein is CSVGTETYEQYF.